Below, 15 T cell receptor beta chains from the same sample are listed, as sequenced in a study of blood T cell repertoires in COVID-19. The repertoire was sequenced with immunoSEQ multiplex PCR; TCRdb's copy has only in-frame clones and lacks some. The sample contains about 20,000 clones, 80% to 90% of which appear only once. Sequenced input: peripheral blood. The receptors originated from a human donor in a cohort sampled during active COVID-19.

V usage is TRBV6-5 and J usage is TRBJ2-5; the D gene is possibly TRBD2 (6 bases). Deletions cut 7 bases from V and 5 bases from J, with 14 bases between. Germline-derived CDR1 and CDR2 are MNHEY and SVGAGI. The CDR3 sequence is 13 residues long. CDR3 coding DNA: TGTGCCAGCACCTCCGCGGGGCCCGAGACCCAGTACTTC. Its protein is CASTSAGPETQYF.

This CDR3 reads CASMDRTNTEAFF. In DNA, the CDR3 is TGTGCCAGTATGGACAGGACGAACACTGAAGCTTTCTTT. The rearrangement joins TRBV19 to TRBJ1-1; 7 nucleotides match TRBD1. This CDR3 region has 13 residues. The germline V gene has CDR1 LNHDA and CDR2 SQIVND (reference sequence). J was trimmed by 1 base and V by 7 bases; bases with no gene match: 3.

This chain connects TRBV10-1 to TRBJ2-7; TRBD1 is a possible D gene (6 bases). Germline V gene lookup returns CDR1 WNHNN and CDR2 SYGVQD (reference sequence). The CDR3 spans 13 residues. Trimming shortened V by 3 bases and J by 6 bases, and 12 bases separated the two germline ends. This chain's CDR3 is CASSDRTVSEQYF. The CDR3 nucleotides are TGCGCCAGCAGTGACCGGACAGTTAGCGAGCAGTACTTC.

The chain uses TRBV2 and TRBJ2-3, with D unclear. Germline V gives CDR1 SNHLY, CDR2 FYNNEI. The CDR3 has 11 residues. Trimming took 5 bases from V and 6 from J, leaving 6 bases between them. The CDR3 here is CASSPRDTQYF. Written as DNA, the CDR3 is TGTGCCAGCAGTCCTAGGGATACGCAGTATTTT.

The J gene is TRBJ2-3, the V gene TRBV5-1; D is unclear. V was pared by 3 bases and J by 0 bases, with 11 bases between. CDR1 and CDR2 (germline): SGHRS, YFSETQ. The length of the CDR3 is 15 residues. DNA for the CDR3: TGCGCCAGCAGCTGGCGAGGTTCTAGCACAGATACGCAGTATTTT. Translating gives CASSWRGSSTDTQYF.

The chain joins TRBV28 to TRBJ2-3; weak D call: TRBD2 (5 bases). The CDR3 spans 16 residues. Between the trimmed V and J ends, which lost 1 base and 3 bases, there was a span of 14 bases. CDR1 and CDR2 from the germline V gene are MDHEN and SYDVKM. The CDR3 DNA reads TGTGCCAGCAGTTTATCTAAAATGGGAGATACAGATACGCAGTATTTT. This encodes CASSLSKMGDTDTQYF.

The V and J genes are TRBV7-9 and TRBJ2-3, with D unresolved. Trimming took off 1 base at V and 2 bases at J, with 13 bases between the two ends. Germline V gives CDR1 SEHNR, CDR2 FQNEAQ (reference sequence). The CDR3 is 16 residues long. This chain's CDR3 is CASSLVFEELTDTQYF. CDR3 DNA sequence: TGTGCCAGCAGCTTAGTATTTGAGGAACTCACAGATACGCAGTATTTT.

This chain connects TRBV10-1 to TRBJ2-1; D gene unclear. CDR1 WNHNN and CDR2 SYGVQD come from the germline V gene (reference sequence). Trimming removed 0 bases at V and 7 bases at J, with 7 bases between. This CDR3 contains 13 residues. For the CDR3, the DNA is TGCGCCAGCAGTGAGTCGGTGGAGAATGAGCAGTTCTTC. Translated, it gives CASSESVENEQFF.

The chain has TRBV5-6 and TRBJ1-6; a possible D gene is TRBD1 (5 bases). The CDR3 has 16 amino acids. V was trimmed by 0 bases and J by 5 bases, leaving 12 bases between them. Germline V gives CDR1 SGHDT, CDR2 YYEEEE. CDR3 DNA: TGTGCCAGCAGCTTGGCCGAGGGGAGGAATAATTCACCCCTCCACTTT. Its translation is CASSLAEGRNNSPLHF.

The CDR3 sequence: CASSDIGNQPQHF. The CDR3 DNA reads as TGTGCCAGCAGTGATATTGGCAATCAGCCCCAGCATTTT. This sequence joins TRBV6-1 and TRBJ1-5; D unclear. The CDR3 consists of 13 residues. V lost 3 bases and J lost 2, with 5 bases in between. The germline V gene encodes CDR1 MNHNS and CDR2 SASEGT.

V is TRBV6-5 and J is TRBJ2-3; TRBD2 matches at 12 bases. V trimming: 9 bases; J trimming: 6 bases; junction bases outside the gene matches: 4. In germline, CDR1 is MNHEY, CDR2 SVGAGI. The CDR3 loop spans 13 amino acids. This chain's CDR3 is CASRLAGADTQYF. The DNA for the CDR3 is TGTGCCAGTAGACTAGCGGGAGCTGATACGCAGTATTTT.

This sequence joins TRBV6-5 and TRBJ1-1; TRBD1 is a possible D gene (6 bases). Trimming took off 0 bases at V and 4 bases at J, with 9 bases between the two ends. The CDR3 consists of 14 residues. Germline CDR1 is MNHEY and CDR2 is SVGAGI. Here the CDR3 reads CASSYSTGSTEAFF. The DNA for the CDR3 is TGTGCCAGCAGTTACTCCACAGGGTCCACTGAAGCTTTCTTT.

The gene calls are TRBV28 and TRBJ1-1, with D maybe TRBD1 (5 bases). The length of the CDR3 is 15 residues. CDR1 MDHEN and CDR2 SYDVKM come from the germline V gene. V dropped 1 base and J dropped 5 bases, with 14 bases sitting between them. CDR3 DNA: TGTGCCAGCAGTTTATTTGCCCTGGGGGGAACTGAAGCTTTCTTT. It specifies CASSLFALGGTEAFF. The full variable domain, rest sourced from reference TRBV28 and TRBJ1-1, is DVKVTQSSRYLVKRTGEKVFLECVQDMDHENMFWYRQDPGLGLRLIYFSYDVKMKEKGDIPEGYSVSREKKERFSLILESASTNQTSMYLCASSLFALGGTEAFFGQGTRLTVV.

The V call is TRBV28, the J call TRBJ1-4; possibly TRBD1 for D (5 bases). The CDR3 consists of 15 residues. The V end was cut by 4 bases, the J end by 5 bases, with 14 bases between. CDR1 is MDHEN and CDR2 is SYDVKM in the germline V gene. The CDR3 spells CASSSGPSPNEKLFF. The CDR3 coding sequence is TGTGCCAGCAGTTCAGGGCCAAGCCCAAATGAAAAACTGTTTTTT.

DNA for the CDR3: TGTGCCAGCAGCGCCACAGGACTATACAATCAGCCCCAGCATTTT. This codes for CASSATGLYNQPQHF. The J gene is TRBJ1-5, the V gene TRBV9; D may be TRBD1 (5 bases). V lost 3 bases and J 3 bases, leaving 13 bases between the germline ends. The germline CDR1 and CDR2 sequences are SGDLS and YYNGEE. The length of the CDR3 is 15 residues.